Each of the 26 T cell receptor beta chains below was sequenced from the same sample in a study of blood T cell repertoires in COVID-19. TCRdb's table, derived via immunoSEQ multiplex PCR, lists solely in-frame clones and lacks some. Of 120,000 or so clones listed, approximately 83% are singletons. The sequenced sample consisted of peripheral blood. The source is a woman of 80 years or more with acute or convalescent COVID-19.

This chain joins TRBV18 and TRBJ1-1; D not certain. This CDR3 has 13 residues. The V end was cut by 3 bases, the J end by 8 bases, with 13 bases between. Germline V gene lookup returns CDR1 KGHSH and CDR2 LQKENI. This CDR3 reads CASSPRVREEAFF. Here the CDR3 DNA reads TGTGCCAGCTCACCTCGGGTTAGAGAAGAAGCTTTCTTT.

The chain recombines TRBV25-1 with TRBJ1-1; D is perhaps TRBD1 (5 bases). The CDR3 is 13 amino acids. Trimming pared 5 bases from V and 5 bases from J, leaving 12 bases between. Germline V gene lookup returns CDR1 MGHDK and CDR2 SYGVNS. This CDR3 is CASSYPGGTEAFF. CDR3 nucleotide sequence: TGTGCCAGCAGTTACCCCGGGGGAACTGAAGCTTTCTTT.

This clone was seen many times. This chain connects TRBV6-5 to TRBJ2-5; tentative D call: TRBD2 (6 bases). Germline CDR1 and CDR2: MNHEY and SVGAGI. V shed 7 bases and J shed 0 bases, with 15 bases lying between them. The CDR3 spans 15 residues. The CDR3 spells CASTRRGSNQETQYF. CDR3 DNA sequence: TGTGCCAGCACCAGGAGGGGCAGCAACCAAGAGACCCAGTACTTC.

V is TRBV7-2 and J is TRBJ1-4; possible D gene TRBD1, 5 bases. The CDR3 has 17 residues. The V end lost 0 bases, the J end lost 7 bases, and 18 bases lay between the germline ends. Germline CDR1 reads SGHTA; CDR2 reads FQGNSA. The CDR3 nucleotides are TGTGCCAGCAGCTTAGCAGCGACAGCACCGGGAGGTGAAAAACTGTTTTTT. This translates into CASSLAATAPGGEKLFF.

The chain has TRBV15 and TRBJ2-5; D is uncertain. The V and J ends lost 0 bases and 5 bases respectively, with 7 bases between them. CDR1 and CDR2 (germline): LNHNV, YYDKDF (reference sequence). The CDR3 covers 13 residues. The DNA of the CDR3 is TGTGCCACCAGCAGAGATATGTCGGAGACCCAGTACTTC. Its translation: CATSRDMSETQYF.

The chain links TRBV3-1 (or the pseudogene TRBV3-2) to TRBJ1-5; 9 bases map to TRBD1. The CDR3 has 14 amino acids. Germline CDR1 is LGHDT and CDR2 is YNNKEL (reference sequence). Losses at the gene ends were 4 bases for V and 7 bases for J; bases not matched to a gene: 5. The CDR3 sequence is CASSLQGAGQPQHF. In DNA, the CDR3 is TGTGCCAGCAGCCTACAGGGGGCGGGACAGCCCCAGCATTTT.

The rearrangement uses TRBV11-2 and TRBJ1-6; 7 nucleotides agree with TRBD1. The V and J ends lost 10 bases and 10 bases, in that order; junction bases with no gene match: 10. This CDR3 is 13 amino acids long. Germline values: CDR1 SGHAT, CDR2 FQNNGV. CDR3 region: CATSTGLSSPLHF. The CDR3, as DNA: TGTGCCACCTCGACAGGGTTGAGCTCACCCCTCCACTTT.

The chain joins TRBV11-2 to TRBJ1-1; perhaps TRBD1 as D (6 bases). Germline V gives CDR1 SGHAT, CDR2 FQNNGV. The CDR3 runs to 17 residues. Trimming removed 2 bases from V and 1 base from J, with 17 bases in between. CDR3 residues: CASSLTPWGRGNTEAFF. CDR3 coding DNA: TGTGCCAGCAGCTTAACCCCCTGGGGCAGGGGGAACACTGAAGCTTTCTTT.

The V gene is TRBV12-3 or TRBV12-4, the J gene TRBJ1-1; 8 bases match TRBD1. The CDR3 loop spans 13 amino acids. V lost 6 bases to trimming and J lost 10 bases; unmatched junction nucleotides: 10. The chain's CDR3 is CASRPDRGDGAFF. DNA for the CDR3: TGTGCCAGCAGACCTGACAGGGGTGATGGAGCTTTCTTT.

The chain recombines TRBV5-4 with TRBJ1-1; D gene unclear. The V and J ends lost 2 bases and 0 bases respectively, with 14 bases between them. Germline V gene lookup returns CDR1 SGHNT and CDR2 YYREEE (reference sequence). The CDR3 is 16 residues long. CDR3 bases: TGTGCCAGCAGCTTATCCCCGGAGGTGATGAACACTGAAGCTTTCTTT. Residues: CASSLSPEVMNTEAFF.

This clone was observed a handful of times. The V call is TRBV19, the J call TRBJ1-1; the D gene is possibly TRBD1 (5 bases). V shed 8 bases and J shed 6 bases, with 13 bases lying between them. CDR1 is LNHDA, CDR2 SQIVND, per germline (reference sequence). This CDR3 is 12 amino acids long. The CDR3 is CASSERGAEAFF. For the CDR3, the DNA is TGTGCCAGTTCCGAGCGGGGCGCTGAAGCTTTCTTT.

The gene calls are TRBV11-2 and TRBJ1-3; tentatively, D is TRBD1 (6 bases). Germline V gene sequence: CDR1 SGHAT, CDR2 FQNNGV. This CDR3 has 16 amino acids. The germline V and J ends were trimmed by 6 bases and 1 base, with 16 bases remaining between them. This CDR3 reads CASSSGQTPSGNTIYF. The DNA for the CDR3 is TGTGCCAGCAGTAGTGGACAGACCCCTTCTGGAAACACCATATATTTT. The full variable domain, in which reference TRBV11-2 and TRBJ1-3 provide the parts outside the CDR3, is EAGVAQSPRYKIIEKRQSVAFWCNPISGHATLYWYQQILGQGPKLLIQFQNNGVVDDSQLPKDRFSAERLKGVDSTLKIQPAKLEDSAVYLCASSSGQTPSGNTIYFGEGSWLTVV.

This clone was detected once. The rearrangement uses TRBV10-3 and TRBJ2-2; no definite D call. Trimming pared 8 bases from V and 1 base from J, leaving 2 bases between. Germline CDR1 reads ENHRY; CDR2 reads SYGVKD. The CDR3 loop spans 11 amino acids. The CDR3 bases are TGTGCCATCCTGAACACCGGGGAGCTGTTTTTT. Amino acid sequence: CAILNTGELFF.

This clone was picked up a small number of times. The rearrangement uses TRBV7-3 and TRBJ2-1; 8 bases align to TRBD2. The CDR3 runs 15 residues. Per germline, CDR1 SGHTA and CDR2 FQGTGA. V shed 5 bases, J shed 7 bases, and the junction held 10 bases outside the gene matches. CDR3 sequence: CASSRPGLGSNEQFF. For the CDR3, the DNA is TGTGCCAGCAGCCGACCGGGACTAGGGTCGAATGAGCAGTTCTTC. Full variable domain (missing parts from reference TRBV7-3 and TRBJ2-1): GAGVSQTPSNKVTEKGKYVELRCDPISGHTALYWYRQSLGQGPEFLIYFQGTGAADDSGLPNDRFFAVRPEGSVSTLKIQRTERGDSAVYLCASSRPGLGSNEQFFGPGTRLTVL.

This chain uses TRBV29-1 with TRBJ1-1; 8 bases fit TRBD1. The CDR3 runs to 13 residues. V shed 7 bases, J shed 1 base, and the junction held 5 bases outside the gene matches. Looked up from germline, CDR1 is SQVTM and CDR2 is ANQGSEA. The CDR3, as DNA: TGCAGCGGCGGACAGGGTCCGAACACTGAAGCTTTCTTT. Translation: CSGGQGPNTEAFF.

The genes are TRBV14 and TRBJ1-2; D might be TRBD1 (5 bases). In germline, CDR1 is SGHDN, CDR2 FVKESK. The CDR3 totals 16 residues. V was cut by 0 bases and J by 2 bases, with 13 bases left in between. This chain's CDR3 is CASSQDLDRRNYGYTF. CDR3 in DNA: TGTGCCAGCAGCCAAGACCTTGACAGAAGAAACTATGGCTACACCTTC.

The chain recombines TRBV9 with TRBJ2-1, with D perhaps matching TRBD2 (7 bases). The V gene lost 3 bases and the J gene lost 4 bases, with 14 bases spanning the gap. CDR1 is SGDLS, CDR2 YYNGEE, per germline. The CDR3 extends over 15 amino acids. Here the CDR3 DNA reads TGTGCCAGCAGCGAGGGGGGGTCGGGTTACAATGAGCAGTTCTTC. Its protein is CASSEGGSGYNEQFF.

This chain joins TRBV12-3 or TRBV12-4 and TRBJ2-7; no firm D call. V lost 5 bases and J 2 bases, leaving 10 bases between the germline ends. The CDR3 contains 13 residues. The CDR3, as DNA: TGTGCCAGCAGTGTACACCAGACCTACGAGCAGTACTTC. Protein sequence: CASSVHQTYEQYF.

This clone was recorded once. The rearrangement uses TRBV6-2 or TRBV6-3 and TRBJ1-5; a possible D gene is TRBD1 (5 bases). Germline V lookup: CDR1 MNHEY, CDR2 SVGEGT. CDR3 length: 15 residues. Trimming left V 5 bases short and J 2 bases short, with 13 bases between. CDR3 amino acids: CASSTNRKGNQPQHF. CDR3 DNA: TGTGCCAGCAGTACTAACAGGAAAGGCAATCAGCCCCAGCATTTT.

J is TRBJ2-1 and V is TRBV19; 10 nucleotides align to TRBD2. V trimming: 6 bases; J trimming: 7 bases; junction bases outside the gene matches: 3. The germline V gene has CDR1 LNHDA and CDR2 SQIVND (reference sequence). The CDR3 covers 13 residues. The CDR3 here is CASRASGGNEQFF. The CDR3 DNA reads TGTGCCAGTAGGGCTAGCGGGGGTAATGAGCAGTTCTTC.

This clone was counted a single time. The chain couples TRBV7-9 to TRBJ1-1; tentatively, D is TRBD1 (5 bases). Looked up from germline, CDR1 is SEHNR and CDR2 is FQNEAQ (reference sequence). This CDR3 spans 16 amino acids. V was shortened by 2 bases and J by 0 bases, with 13 bases between the two germline ends. The CDR3 DNA follows: TGTGCCAGCAGCTTATTGAGGGGAGGGATGAACACTGAAGCTTTCTTT. Its protein product is CASSLLRGGMNTEAFF. The whole variable domain, remainder taken from reference TRBV7-9 and TRBJ1-1, is DTGVSQNPRHKITKRGQNVTFRCDPISEHNRLYWYRQTLGQGPEFLTYFQNEAQLEKSRLLSDRFSAERPKGSFSTLEIQRTEQGDSAMYLCASSLLRGGMNTEAFFGQGTRLTVV.

The CDR3 sequence is CASSRTGSGGYGYTF. The CDR3, as DNA: TGTGCCAGCAGTAGGACCGGCTCCGGGGGATATGGCTACACCTTC. The chain combines TRBV6-5 with TRBJ1-2, with D maybe TRBD1 (5 bases). Germline V CDR1 and CDR2: MNHEY, SVGAGI. The ends were cut back, 5 bases at V and 5 bases at J, with 18 bases in the middle. The CDR3 spans 15 residues.

The chain uses TRBV6-2 or TRBV6-3 and TRBJ1-5, with TRBD1 identical over 8 bases. This CDR3 region has 15 residues. V lost 5 bases to trimming and J lost 5 bases; unmatched junction nucleotides: 8. Germline loops: CDR1 MNHEY, CDR2 SVGEGT. The chain's CDR3 is CASSTGQGGHQPQHF. CDR3 nucleotides: TGTGCCAGCAGTACCGGACAGGGAGGACATCAGCCCCAGCATTTT.

Note on this clone: The same CDR3 arises from other DNA sequences in this sample as well. This rearrangement joins TRBV12-3 or TRBV12-4 to TRBJ1-1; no clear D. The CDR3 extends over 13 amino acids. Deletions cut 2 bases from V and 5 bases from J, with 9 bases between. The CDR3 DNA sequence: TGTGCCAGCAGTTTAACGGGGAGGACTGAAGCTTTCTTT. The encoded protein is CASSLTGRTEAFF.

V usage is TRBV6-5 and J usage is TRBJ1-6, with 7 bases identical to TRBD1. The germline CDR1 and CDR2 sequences are MNHEY and SVGAGI. The V and J ends lost 0 bases and 7 bases, in that order; junction bases with no gene match: 6. This CDR3 comprises 16 residues. The CDR3: CASSYSRDRANSPLHF. CDR3 nucleotide sequence: TGTGCCAGCAGTTACTCTCGCGACAGGGCCAATTCACCCCTCCACTTT.

V is TRBV7-3 and J is TRBJ2-4; 9 bases map to TRBD1. V gave up 4 bases and J gave up 7 bases; unmatched junction bases: 8. The germline CDR1 and CDR2 sequences are SGHTA and FQGTGA. The CDR3 consists of 15 residues. The chain's CDR3 is CASSSTTDRGNIQYF. Here the CDR3 DNA reads TGTGCCAGCAGCTCTACCACAGACAGGGGGAACATTCAGTACTTC.